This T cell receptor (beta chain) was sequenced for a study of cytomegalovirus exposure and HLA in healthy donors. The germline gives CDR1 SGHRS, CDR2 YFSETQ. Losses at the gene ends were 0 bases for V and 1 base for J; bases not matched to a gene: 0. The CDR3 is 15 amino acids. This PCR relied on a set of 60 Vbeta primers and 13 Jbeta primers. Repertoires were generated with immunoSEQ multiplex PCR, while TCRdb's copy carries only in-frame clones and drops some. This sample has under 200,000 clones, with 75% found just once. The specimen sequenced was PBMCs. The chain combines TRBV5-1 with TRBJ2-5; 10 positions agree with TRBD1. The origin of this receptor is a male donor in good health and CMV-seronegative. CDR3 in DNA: TGCGCCAGCAGCTTGGGACAGGGGGCCCAAGAGACCCAGTACTTC. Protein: CASSLGQGAQETQYF.